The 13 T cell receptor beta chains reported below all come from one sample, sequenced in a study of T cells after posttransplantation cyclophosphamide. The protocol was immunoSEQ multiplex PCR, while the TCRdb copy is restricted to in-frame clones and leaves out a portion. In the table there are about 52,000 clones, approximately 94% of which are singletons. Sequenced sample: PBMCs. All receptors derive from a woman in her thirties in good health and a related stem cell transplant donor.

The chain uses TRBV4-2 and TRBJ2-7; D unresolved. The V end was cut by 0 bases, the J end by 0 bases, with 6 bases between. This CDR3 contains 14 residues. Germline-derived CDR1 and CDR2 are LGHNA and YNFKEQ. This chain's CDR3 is CASSQEHYSYEQYF. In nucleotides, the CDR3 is TGTGCCAGCAGCCAAGAACACTACTCCTACGAGCAGTACTTC.

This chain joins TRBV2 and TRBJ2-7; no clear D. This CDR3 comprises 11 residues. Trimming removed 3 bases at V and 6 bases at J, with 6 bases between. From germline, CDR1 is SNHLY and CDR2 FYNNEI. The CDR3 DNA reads TGTGCCAGCAGTGATCTAGTCGAGCAGTACTTC. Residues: CASSDLVEQYF.

The chain's CDR3 is CASSLGTDYGYTF. CDR3 DNA: TGCGCCAGCAGCTTGGGGACTGACTATGGCTACACCTTC. The chain has TRBV5-1 and TRBJ1-2; D unresolved. Germline CDR1 and CDR2: SGHRS and YFSETQ. This CDR3 comprises 13 residues. V shed 0 bases and J shed 3 bases, with 6 bases lying between them.

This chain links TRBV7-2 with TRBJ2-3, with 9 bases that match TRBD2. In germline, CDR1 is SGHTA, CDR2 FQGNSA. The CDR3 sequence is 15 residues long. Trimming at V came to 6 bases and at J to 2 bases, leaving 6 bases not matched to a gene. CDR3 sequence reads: CASRARGGLTDTQYF. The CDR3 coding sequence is TGTGCCAGCAGGGCGCGGGGGGGCCTCACAGATACGCAGTATTTT.

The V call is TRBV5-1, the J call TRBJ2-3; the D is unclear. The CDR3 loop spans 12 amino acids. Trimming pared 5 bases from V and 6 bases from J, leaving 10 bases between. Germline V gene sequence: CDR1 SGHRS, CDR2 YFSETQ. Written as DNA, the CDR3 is TGCGCCAGCAGGCGAAATGTGGATACGCAGTATTTT. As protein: CASRRNVDTQYF.

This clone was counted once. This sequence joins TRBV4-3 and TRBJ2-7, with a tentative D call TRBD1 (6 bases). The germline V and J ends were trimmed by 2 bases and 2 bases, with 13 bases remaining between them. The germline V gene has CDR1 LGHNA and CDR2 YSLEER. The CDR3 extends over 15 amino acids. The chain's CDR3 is CASSQLDSGPYEQYF. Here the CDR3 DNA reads TGCGCCAGCAGCCAACTGGACAGTGGACCCTACGAGCAGTACTTC.

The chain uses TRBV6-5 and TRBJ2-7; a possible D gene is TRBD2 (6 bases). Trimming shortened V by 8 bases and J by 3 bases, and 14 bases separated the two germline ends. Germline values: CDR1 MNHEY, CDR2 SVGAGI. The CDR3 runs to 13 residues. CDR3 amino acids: CASLGLGGYEQYF. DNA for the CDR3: TGTGCCAGCCTGGGGCTCGGGGGCTACGAGCAGTACTTC.

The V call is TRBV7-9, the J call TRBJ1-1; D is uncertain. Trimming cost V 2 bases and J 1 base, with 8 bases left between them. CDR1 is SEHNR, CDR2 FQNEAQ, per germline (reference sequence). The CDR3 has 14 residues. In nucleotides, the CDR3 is TGTGCCAGCAGCTTACGCACGGGGAACACTGAAGCTTTCTTT. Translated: CASSLRTGNTEAFF. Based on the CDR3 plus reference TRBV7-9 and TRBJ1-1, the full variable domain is DTGVSQNPRHKITKRGQNVTFRCDPISEHNRLYWYRQTLGQGPEFLTYFQNEAQLEKSRLLSDRFSAERPKGSFSTLEIQRTEQGDSAMYLCASSLRTGNTEAFFGQGTRLTVV.

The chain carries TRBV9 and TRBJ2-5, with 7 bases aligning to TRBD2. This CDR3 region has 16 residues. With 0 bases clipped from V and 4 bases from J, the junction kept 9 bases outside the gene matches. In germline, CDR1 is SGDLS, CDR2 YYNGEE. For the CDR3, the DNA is TGTGCCAGCAGCGTAGGGGGGGGAAAACGGCGAGAGACCCAGTACTTC. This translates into CASSVGGGKRRETQYF.

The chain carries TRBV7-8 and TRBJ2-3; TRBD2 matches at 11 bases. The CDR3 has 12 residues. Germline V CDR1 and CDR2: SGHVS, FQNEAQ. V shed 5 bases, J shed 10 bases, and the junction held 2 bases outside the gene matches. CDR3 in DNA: TGTGCCAGCAGCCCGGGACTAGCGGCGCAGTATTTT. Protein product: CASSPGLAAQYF.

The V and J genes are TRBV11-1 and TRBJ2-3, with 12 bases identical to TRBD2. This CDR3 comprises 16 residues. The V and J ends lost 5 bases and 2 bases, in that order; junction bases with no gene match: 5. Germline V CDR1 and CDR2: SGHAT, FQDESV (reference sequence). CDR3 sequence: CASSERLAGDTDTQYF. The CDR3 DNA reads TGTGCCAGCAGCGAGCGACTAGCGGGGGACACAGATACGCAGTATTTT.

The CDR3 DNA reads TGTGCCAGCAGCTTAGGTGGGACACCTAATGAAAAACTGTTTTTT. Its protein product is CASSLGGTPNEKLFF. This sequence joins TRBV7-2 and TRBJ1-4; tentative D call: TRBD1 (6 bases). This CDR3 region has 15 residues. The germline V and J ends were trimmed by 1 base and 3 bases, with 9 bases remaining between them. Looked up from germline, CDR1 is SGHTA and CDR2 is FQGNSA.

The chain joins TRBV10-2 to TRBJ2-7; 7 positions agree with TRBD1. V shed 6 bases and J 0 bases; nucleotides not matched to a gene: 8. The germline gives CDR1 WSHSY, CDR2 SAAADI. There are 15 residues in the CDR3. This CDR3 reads CASRDAGTASYEQYF. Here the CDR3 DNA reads TGCGCCAGCAGAGACGCCGGGACAGCCTCCTACGAGCAGTACTTC.